A single sample is the source of the 6 T cell receptor beta chains below, sequenced in a study of glioma-infiltrating T cells after dendritic cell vaccination. Sequencing used immunoSEQ multiplex PCR; TCRdb keeps in-frame clones, though not all of them. The sample shows more than 85,000 clones, around 85% of them seen only once. Here the sequenced sample was blood, taken before dendritic cell vaccination. These receptor sequences come from a human donor with glioblastoma.

The J gene is TRBJ2-3, the V gene TRBV4-1; the D gene is possibly TRBD1 (5 bases). Trimming removed 4 bases at V and 5 bases at J, with 19 bases between. Germline V lookup: CDR1 MGHRA, CDR2 YSYEKL. This CDR3 has 16 amino acids. The CDR3 nucleotides read TGCGCCAGCAGCCCAAAGGGGTTAGTCAAAATAGATACGCAGTATTTT. Translation gives CASSPKGLVKIDTQYF.

This chain connects TRBV9 to TRBJ2-5, with 7 bases that match TRBD2. Germline CDR1 is SGDLS and CDR2 is YYNGEE. J gave up 5 bases and V 4 bases, and 14 bases lay outside the gene matches. CDR3 length: 16 amino acids. The CDR3 is CASSIGTTPRTETQYF. The DNA of the CDR3 is TGTGCCAGCAGCATTGGGACTACCCCTCGAACTGAGACCCAGTACTTC.

V and J are TRBV4-2 and TRBJ2-2, with D perhaps TRBD2 (5 bases). V lost 1 base to trimming and J lost 3 bases, with 15 bases between them. The CDR3 has 17 amino acids. Germline loops: CDR1 LGHNA, CDR2 YNFKEQ. The CDR3 reads CASSQAAAGSYTGELFF. CDR3 sequence (DNA): TGTGCCAGCAGCCAAGCTGCTGCTGGGAGTTACACCGGGGAGCTGTTTTTT.

The chain is built from TRBV7-9 and TRBJ2-7; 10 bases align to TRBD2. Germline CDR1 and CDR2: SEHNR and FQNEAQ (reference sequence). Trimming removed 5 bases from V and 6 bases from J; junction bases left unmatched: 16. The length of the CDR3 is 17 residues. CDR3 bases: TGTGCCAGCAGCGCTAGGGGTGCAGCGGGGGGGCTTGGCGAGCAGTACTTC. It codes for CASSARGAAGGLGEQYF.

This chain's CDR3 is CATSRGRGVTRGNTEAFF. In DNA, the CDR3 is TGTGCCACCAGCAGAGGGAGGGGCGTTACTCGGGGGAACACTGAAGCTTTCTTT. The rearrangement uses TRBV15 and TRBJ1-1; weak D call: TRBD1 (5 bases). The CDR3 is made up of 18 amino acids. The germline V gene encodes CDR1 LNHNV and CDR2 YYDKDF (reference sequence). V lost 1 base and J lost 1, with 19 bases in between. Based on the CDR3 plus reference TRBV15 and TRBJ1-1, the full variable domain is DAMVIQNPRYQVTQFGKPVTLSCSQTLNHNVMYWYQQKSSQAPKLLFHYYDKDFNNEADTPDNFQSRRPNTSFCFLDIRSPGLGDTAMYLCATSRGRGVTRGNTEAFFGQGTRLTVV.

The V call is TRBV5-1, the J call TRBJ1-1; D is unresolved. The CDR3 covers 13 residues. Germline V gene sequence: CDR1 SGHRS, CDR2 YFSETQ. The germline V and J ends were trimmed by 0 bases and 5 bases, with 8 bases remaining between them. This CDR3 reads CASSLVRETEAFF. Written as DNA, the CDR3 is TGCGCCAGCAGCTTGGTGCGGGAAACTGAAGCTTTCTTT.